Below, 7 T cell receptor beta chains from the same sample are listed, as sequenced in a study of T cell changes during pregnancy in multiple sclerosis. Repertoires were generated with immunoSEQ multiplex PCR, while TCRdb's copy carries only in-frame clones and drops some. The table includes over 70,000 clones, around 94% detected once. This material consisted of peripheral blood, taken in the third trimester of pregnancy. The receptor set was obtained from a female donor with multiple sclerosis, enrolled in a pregnancy study.

The V call is TRBV27, the J call TRBJ2-7; TRBD1 agrees at 12 bases. V trimming: 6 bases; J trimming: 6 bases; junction bases outside the gene matches: 6. The CDR3 contains 14 residues. Germline CDR1 MNHEY, CDR2 SMNVEV (reference sequence). The CDR3 bases are TGTGCCAGCAGCCCCGGGACAGGGGGCGCCGAGCAGTACTTC. Encoded protein: CASSPGTGGAEQYF.

The V gene is TRBV7-9, the J gene TRBJ2-7; 13 nucleotides agree with TRBD2. The CDR3 spans 15 residues. Germline V gene sequence: CDR1 SEHNR, CDR2 FQNEAQ (reference sequence). The V and J ends lost 5 bases and 2 bases, in that order; junction bases with no gene match: 3. CDR3 nucleotide sequence: TGTGCCAGCAGCCCAGGGACTAGCGGGGCCTACGAGCAGTACTTC. The encoded protein is CASSPGTSGAYEQYF. Looking up the rest from reference TRBV7-9 and TRBJ2-7 gives the full variable domain: DTGVSQNPRHKITKRGQNVTFRCDPISEHNRLYWYRQTLGQGPEFLTYFQNEAQLEKSRLLSDRFSAERPKGSFSTLEIQRTEQGDSAMYLCASSPGTSGAYEQYFGPGTRLTVT.

The chain employs TRBV5-1 and TRBJ2-1; 9 bases fit TRBD1. After removal of 4 bases from V and 8 bases from J, the junction contained 13 bases not matched to a gene. This CDR3 contains 16 residues. CDR1 and CDR2 (germline): SGHRS, YFSETQ. This CDR3 reads CASSGRGQGILDEQFF. In nucleotides, the CDR3 is TGCGCCAGCAGCGGGAGAGGACAGGGGATATTGGATGAGCAGTTCTTC.

V and J are TRBV12-5 and TRBJ2-7; D remains ambiguous. V was shortened by 6 bases and J by 2 bases, with 8 bases between the two germline ends. The germline CDR1 and CDR2 sequences are LGHNT and FRNRAP. The CDR3 is 12 residues long. The CDR3 nucleotides are TGTGCTAGTGGGTACAGACCCTACGAGCAGTACTTC. It codes for CASGYRPYEQYF.

The CDR3, as DNA: TGTGCCAGTAGTCTTAGCGGGAGCTCCTACAATGAGCAGTTCTTC. This translates into CASSLSGSSYNEQFF. The chain couples TRBV19 to TRBJ2-1; TRBD2 aligns across 9 bases. The length of the CDR3 is 15 residues. Per the germline V gene, CDR1 is LNHDA and CDR2 is SQIVND (reference sequence). The V gene end was trimmed by 5 bases and the J gene end by 0 bases; junction bases not matched to a gene: 2.

This sequence joins TRBV7-9 and TRBJ2-3, with TRBD1 identical over 8 bases. CDR3 size: 14 residues. Germline CDR1 SEHNR, CDR2 FQNEAQ (reference sequence). The V segment lost 3 bases and the J segment 8 bases; nucleotides outside the gene matches: 7. The CDR3 nucleotides read TGTGCCAGCAGCTTTCAGGGGGCGATCTCTACGCAGTATTTT. Translated: CASSFQGAISTQYF.

V and J are TRBV5-6 and TRBJ2-7; D is undetermined. Trimming pared 0 bases from V and 3 bases from J, leaving 7 bases between. CDR1 SGHDT and CDR2 YYEEEE come from the germline V gene. The length of the CDR3 is 13 residues. The CDR3 DNA sequence: TGTGCCAGCAGCTTGGGTACTTTCTACGAGCAGTACTTC. This gives the protein CASSLGTFYEQYF.